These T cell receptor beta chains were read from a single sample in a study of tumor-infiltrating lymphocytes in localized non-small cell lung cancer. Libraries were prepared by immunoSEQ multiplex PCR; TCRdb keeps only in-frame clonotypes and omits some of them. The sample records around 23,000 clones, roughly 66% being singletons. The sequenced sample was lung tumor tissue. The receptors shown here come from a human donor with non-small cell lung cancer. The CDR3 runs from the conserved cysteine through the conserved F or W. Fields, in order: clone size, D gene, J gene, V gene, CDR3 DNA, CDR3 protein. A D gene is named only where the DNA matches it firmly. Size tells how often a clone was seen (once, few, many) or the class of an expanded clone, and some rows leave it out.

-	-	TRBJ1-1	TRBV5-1	TGCGCCAGCAGCTTCGCATGGGACACTGAAGCTTTCTTT	CASSFAWDTEAFF
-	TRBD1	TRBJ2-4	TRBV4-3	TGCGCCAGCAGCCACCAGACAGGGGCGGAAAACATTCAGTACTTC	CASSHQTGAENIQYF
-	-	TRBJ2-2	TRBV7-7	TGTGCCAGCAGCCCCCGAGCACCTACCGGGGAGCTGTTTTTT	CASSPRAPTGELFF
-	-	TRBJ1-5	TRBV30	TGTGCCCTGGGGAAAGATAGCAATCAGCCCCAGCATTTT	CALGKDSNQPQHF
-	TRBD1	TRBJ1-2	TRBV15	TGTGCCACCAGCAGAGATCAGACAGGGGGAGGGGATGGCTACACCTTC	CATSRDQTGGGDGYTF
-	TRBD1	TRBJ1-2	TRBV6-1	TGTGCCAGCAGTGAAGGTAGGACAGGAGTTTATGGCTACACCTTC	CASSEGRTGVYGYTF
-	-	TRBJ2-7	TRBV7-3	TGTGCCAGCAGCCGTGACCCGGGGGTGCCAGGCGAGCAGTACTTC	CASSRDPGVPGEQYF
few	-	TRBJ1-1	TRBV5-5	TGTGCCAGCAGAAAACAGAGTCCTATGAACACTGAAGCTTTCTTT	CASRKQSPMNTEAFF
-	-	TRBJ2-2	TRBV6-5	TGTGCCAGCAGACTTTTAGGGGGAACCGGGGAGCTGTTTTTT	CASRLLGGTGELFF
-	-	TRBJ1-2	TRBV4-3	TGCGCCAGCAGCCAAGAAACTCCGAGCCAGGGGTTGGTGCGTGGCTACACCTTC	CASSQETPSQGLVRGYTF
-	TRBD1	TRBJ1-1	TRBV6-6	TGTGCCAGCAGTCTAGGGGGCCCAGGCGCTGAAGCTTTCTTT	CASSLGGPGAEAFF
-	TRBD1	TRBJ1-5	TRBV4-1	TGCGCCAGCAGCCAACACACACAGGGGAATAGCAATCAGCCCCAGCATTTT	CASSQHTQGNSNQPQHF
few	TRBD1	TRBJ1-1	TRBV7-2	TGTGCCAGCAGCCCACAGGGGCATGGTACTGAAGCTTTCTTT	CASSPQGHGTEAFF
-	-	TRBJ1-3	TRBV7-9	TGTGCCAGCAGCTTAAGGGGGGCCCTAGGGTCCACTGGAAACACCATATATTTT	CASSLRGALGSTGNTIYF
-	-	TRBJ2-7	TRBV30	TGTGCCTGGAGGGACACCGGGGCGTCCTACGAGCAGTACTTC	CAWRDTGASYEQYF
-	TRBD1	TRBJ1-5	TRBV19	TGTGCCAGTAGTACAGACAGGGATCAGCCCCAGCATTTT	CASSTDRDQPQHF
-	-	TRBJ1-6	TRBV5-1	TGCGCCAGCAGCTTTGAGTATAATTCACCCCTCCACTTT	CASSFEYNSPLHF
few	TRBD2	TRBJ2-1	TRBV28	TGTGCCAGCAGTGAGCCCCCTAGCGGGGGGGGACGGCAGTTCTTC	CASSEPPSGGGRQFF
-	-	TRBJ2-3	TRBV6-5	TGTGCCAGCAGGGCCACGGGGAGCACAGATACGCAGTATTTT	CASRATGSTDTQYF
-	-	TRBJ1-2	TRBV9	TGTGCCAGCAGCGGGGGGATGGCAGACTATGGCTACACCTTC	CASSGGMADYGYTF
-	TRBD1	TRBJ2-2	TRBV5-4	TGTGCCAGCAGCTTGATCCCGGGACAGGGGGCTACCGGGGAGCTGTTTTTT	CASSLIPGQGATGELFF
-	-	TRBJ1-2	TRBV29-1	TGCAGCGTTGTGCTGGCGGCTGGCTACACCTTC	CSVVLAAGYTF
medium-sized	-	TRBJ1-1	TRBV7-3	TGTGCCAGCAGCTTACTGGGGCTGAACACTGAAGCTTTCTTT	CASSLLGLNTEAFF
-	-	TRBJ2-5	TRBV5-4	TGTGCCAGCAGCGTAGGGACATCTCCTGGGGAAAAAGAGACCCAGTACTTC	CASSVGTSPGEKETQYF
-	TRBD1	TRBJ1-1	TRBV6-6	TGTGCCAGCAGGGTAAACAGGGGAGGGAACACTGAAGCTTTCTTT	CASRVNRGGNTEAFF
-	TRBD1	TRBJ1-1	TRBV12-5	TGTGCTAGTGGTCGAACCGGACAGGGAAGGAACACTGAAGCTTTCTTT	CASGRTGQGRNTEAFF